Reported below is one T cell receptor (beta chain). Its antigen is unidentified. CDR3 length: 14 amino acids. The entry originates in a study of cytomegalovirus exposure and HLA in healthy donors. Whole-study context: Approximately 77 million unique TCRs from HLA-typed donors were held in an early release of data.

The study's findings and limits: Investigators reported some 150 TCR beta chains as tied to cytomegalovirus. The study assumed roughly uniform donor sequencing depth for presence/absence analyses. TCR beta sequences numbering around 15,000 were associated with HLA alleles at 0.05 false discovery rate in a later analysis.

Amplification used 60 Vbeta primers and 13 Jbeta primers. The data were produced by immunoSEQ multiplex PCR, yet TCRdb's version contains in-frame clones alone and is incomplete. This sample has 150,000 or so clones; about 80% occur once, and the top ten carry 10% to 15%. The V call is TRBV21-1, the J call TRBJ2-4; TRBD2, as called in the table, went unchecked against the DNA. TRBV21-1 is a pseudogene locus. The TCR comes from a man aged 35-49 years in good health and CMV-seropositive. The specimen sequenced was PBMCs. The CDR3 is CASSTRVAKNIQYF. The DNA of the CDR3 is TGTGCCAGCAGCACCCGGGTGGCCAAAAACATTCAGTACTTC.